This record concerns one T cell receptor (beta chain) sequence. V lost 0 bases and J lost 10, with 7 bases in between. The CDR3 is made up of 11 amino acids. Looked up from germline, CDR1 is SGDLS and CDR2 is YYNGEE. Produced via immunoSEQ multiplex PCR; TCRdb's table is partial and in-frame only. The sample has 45,000 to 65,000 clones; about 93% are singletons. The sample is drawn from a study of technical replicates of blood from a handful of donors. Sequencing was done on a sample of T cells isolated from PBMCs. The V and J genes are TRBV9 and TRBJ1-2; D not resolved. The clonotype comes from a human donor in good health. The CDR3: CASSVARDYTF. CDR3 DNA: TGTGCCAGCAGCGTAGCCCGGGACTACACCTTC.